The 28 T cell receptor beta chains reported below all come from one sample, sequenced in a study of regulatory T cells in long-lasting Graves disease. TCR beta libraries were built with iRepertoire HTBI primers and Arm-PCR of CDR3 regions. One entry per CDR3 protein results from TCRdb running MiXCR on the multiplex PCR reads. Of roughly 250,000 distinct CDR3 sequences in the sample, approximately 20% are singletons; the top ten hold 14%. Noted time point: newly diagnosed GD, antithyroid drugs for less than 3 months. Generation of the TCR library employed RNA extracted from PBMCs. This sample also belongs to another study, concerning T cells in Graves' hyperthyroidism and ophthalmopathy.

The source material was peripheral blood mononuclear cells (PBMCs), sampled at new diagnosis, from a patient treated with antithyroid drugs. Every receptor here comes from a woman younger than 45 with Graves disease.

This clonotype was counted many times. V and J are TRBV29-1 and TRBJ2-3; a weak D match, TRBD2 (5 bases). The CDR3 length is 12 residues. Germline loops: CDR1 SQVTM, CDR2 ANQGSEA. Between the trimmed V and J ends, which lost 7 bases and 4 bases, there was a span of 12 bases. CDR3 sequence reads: CSAYDGADTQYF. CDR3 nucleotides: TGCAGCGCCTACGACGGGGCAGATACGCAGTATTTT.

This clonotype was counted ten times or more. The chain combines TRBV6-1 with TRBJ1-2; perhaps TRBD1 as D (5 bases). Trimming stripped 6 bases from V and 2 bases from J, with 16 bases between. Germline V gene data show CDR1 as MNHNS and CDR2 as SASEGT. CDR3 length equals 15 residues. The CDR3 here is CASRPGTDVNYGYTF. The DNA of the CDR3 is TGTGCCAGCAGACCCGGGACTGATGTAAACTATGGCTACACCTTC.

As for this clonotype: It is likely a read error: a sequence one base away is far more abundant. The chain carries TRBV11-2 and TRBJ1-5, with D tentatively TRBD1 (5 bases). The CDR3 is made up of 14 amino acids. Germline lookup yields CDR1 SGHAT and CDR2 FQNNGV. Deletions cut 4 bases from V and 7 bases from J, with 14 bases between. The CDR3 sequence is CASSSQAPSQPQHF. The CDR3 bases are TGTGCCAGCAGCTCACAGGCGCCGAGCCAGCCCCAGCATTTT. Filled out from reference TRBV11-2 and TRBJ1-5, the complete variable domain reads EAGVAQSPRYKIIEKRQSVAFWCNPISGHATLYWYQQILGQGPKLLIQFQNNGVVDDSQLPKDRFSAERLKGVDSTLKIQPAKLEDSAVYLCASSSQAPSQPQHFGDGTRLSIL.

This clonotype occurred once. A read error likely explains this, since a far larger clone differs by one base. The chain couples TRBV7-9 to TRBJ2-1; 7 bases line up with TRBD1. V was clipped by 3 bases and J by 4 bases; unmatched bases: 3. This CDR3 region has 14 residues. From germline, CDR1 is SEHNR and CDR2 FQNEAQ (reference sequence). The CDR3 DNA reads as TGTGCCAGCAGCTTGGACAGGTGGTACAATGAGCAGTTCTTC. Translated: CASSLDRWYNEQFF.

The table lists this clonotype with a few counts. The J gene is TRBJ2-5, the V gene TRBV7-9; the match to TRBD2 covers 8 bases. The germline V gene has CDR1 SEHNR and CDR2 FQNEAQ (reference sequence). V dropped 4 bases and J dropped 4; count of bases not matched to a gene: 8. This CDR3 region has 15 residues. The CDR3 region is CASSYSGEEVETQYF. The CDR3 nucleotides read TGTGCCAGCAGCTATAGCGGGGAGGAAGTAGAGACCCAGTACTTC.

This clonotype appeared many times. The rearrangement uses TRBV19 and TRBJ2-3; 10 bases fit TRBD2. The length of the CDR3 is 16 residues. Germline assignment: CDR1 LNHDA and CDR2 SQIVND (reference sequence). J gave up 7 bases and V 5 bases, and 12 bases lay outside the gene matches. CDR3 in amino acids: CASSPIPGLAINTQYF. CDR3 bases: TGTGCCAGTAGTCCGATACCGGGACTAGCGATAAATACGCAGTATTTT.

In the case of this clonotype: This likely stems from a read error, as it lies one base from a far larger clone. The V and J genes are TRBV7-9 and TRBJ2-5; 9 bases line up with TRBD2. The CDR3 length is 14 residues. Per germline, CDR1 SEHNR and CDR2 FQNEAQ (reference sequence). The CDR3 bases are TGTGCCAGCGGCTTTAATAGCGGGGGAGAGACCCAGTACTTC. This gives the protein CASGFNSGGETQYF.

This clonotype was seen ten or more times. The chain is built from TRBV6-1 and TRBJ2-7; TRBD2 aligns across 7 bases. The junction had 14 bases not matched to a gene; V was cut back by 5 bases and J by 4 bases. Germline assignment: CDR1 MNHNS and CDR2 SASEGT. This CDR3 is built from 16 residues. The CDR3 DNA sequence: TGTGCCAGCAGTCACCGGGGAGGGCAGGGCAGGTACGAGCAGTACTTC. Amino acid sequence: CASSHRGGQGRYEQYF.

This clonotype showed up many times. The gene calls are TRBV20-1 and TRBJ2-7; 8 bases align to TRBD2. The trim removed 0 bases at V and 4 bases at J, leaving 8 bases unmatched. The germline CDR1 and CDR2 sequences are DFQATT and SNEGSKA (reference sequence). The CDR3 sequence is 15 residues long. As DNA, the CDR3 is TGCAGTGCTAGAGACTTGGCGGGGGGCTCGTACGAGCAGTACTTC. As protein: CSARDLAGGSYEQYF.

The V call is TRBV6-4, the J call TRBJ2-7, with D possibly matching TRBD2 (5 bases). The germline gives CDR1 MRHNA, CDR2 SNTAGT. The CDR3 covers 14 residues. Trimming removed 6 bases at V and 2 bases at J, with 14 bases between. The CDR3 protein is CASSPSEGPYEQYF. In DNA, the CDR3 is TGTGCCAGCAGCCCCTCCGAGGGTCCCTACGAGCAGTACTTC.

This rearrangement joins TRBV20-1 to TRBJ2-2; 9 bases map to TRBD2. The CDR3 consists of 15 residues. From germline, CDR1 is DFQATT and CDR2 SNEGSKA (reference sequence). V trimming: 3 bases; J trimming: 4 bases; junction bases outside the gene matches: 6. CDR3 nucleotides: TGCAGTGCTAGTAGCGGGGGTTGGGGCACCGGGGAGCTGTTTTTT. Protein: CSASSGGWGTGELFF.

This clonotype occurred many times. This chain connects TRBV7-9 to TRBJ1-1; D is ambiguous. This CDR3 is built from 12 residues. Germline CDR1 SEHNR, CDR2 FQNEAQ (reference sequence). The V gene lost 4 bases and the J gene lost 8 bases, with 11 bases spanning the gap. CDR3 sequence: CASSSGPGEAFF. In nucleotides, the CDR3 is TGTGCCAGCAGCTCCGGGCCCGGGGAAGCTTTCTTT.

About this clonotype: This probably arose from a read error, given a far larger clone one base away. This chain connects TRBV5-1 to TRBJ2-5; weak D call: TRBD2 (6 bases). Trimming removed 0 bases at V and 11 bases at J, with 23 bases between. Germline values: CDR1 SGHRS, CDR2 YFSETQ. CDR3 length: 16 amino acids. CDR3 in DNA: TGCGCCAGCAGCTTGGGGAGGGTTAGCTCCTACAATGAGCAGTACTTC. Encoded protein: CASSLGRVSSYNEQYF. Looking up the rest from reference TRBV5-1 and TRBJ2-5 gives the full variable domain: KAGVTQTPRYLIKTRGQQVTLSCSPISGHRSVSWYQQTPGQGLQFLFEYFSETQRNKGNFPGRFSGRQFSNSRSEMNVSTLELGDSALYLCASSLGRVSSYNEQYFGPGTRLLVL.

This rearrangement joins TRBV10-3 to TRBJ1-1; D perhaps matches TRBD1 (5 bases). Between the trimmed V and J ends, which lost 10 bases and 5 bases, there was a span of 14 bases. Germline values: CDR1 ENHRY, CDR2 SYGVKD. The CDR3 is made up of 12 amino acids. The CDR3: CATRDGRTEAFF. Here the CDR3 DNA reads TGTGCCACTCGGGACGGCCGGACTGAAGCTTTCTTT.

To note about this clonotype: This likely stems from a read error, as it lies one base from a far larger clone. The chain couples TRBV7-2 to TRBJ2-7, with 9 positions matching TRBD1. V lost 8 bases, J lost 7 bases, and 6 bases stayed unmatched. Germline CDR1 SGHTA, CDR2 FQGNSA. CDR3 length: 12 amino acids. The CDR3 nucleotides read TGTGCCAGCTCATCGGACAGGGGAGAGCAGTACTTC. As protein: CASSSDRGEQYF.

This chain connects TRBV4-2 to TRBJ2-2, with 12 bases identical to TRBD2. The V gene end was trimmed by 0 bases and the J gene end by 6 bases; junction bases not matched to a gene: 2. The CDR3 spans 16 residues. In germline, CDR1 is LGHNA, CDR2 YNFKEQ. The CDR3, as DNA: TGTGCCAGCAGCCAAGAGAGACTAGCGGGGGCCGGGGAGCTGTTTTTT. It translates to CASSQERLAGAGELFF.

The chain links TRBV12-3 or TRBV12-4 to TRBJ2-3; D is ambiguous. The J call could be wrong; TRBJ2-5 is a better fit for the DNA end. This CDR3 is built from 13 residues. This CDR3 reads CASSLARPAAQYF. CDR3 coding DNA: TGTGCCAGCAGTTTAGCGCGTCCCGCGGCCCAGTACTTC.

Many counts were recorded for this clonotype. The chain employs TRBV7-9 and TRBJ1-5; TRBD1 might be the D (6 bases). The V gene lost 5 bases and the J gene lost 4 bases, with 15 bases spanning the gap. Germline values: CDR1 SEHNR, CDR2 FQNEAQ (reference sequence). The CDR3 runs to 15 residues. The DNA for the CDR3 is TGTGCCAGCAGCCTACAGGGAGAGGGTAATCAGCCCCAGCATTTT. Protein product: CASSLQGEGNQPQHF.

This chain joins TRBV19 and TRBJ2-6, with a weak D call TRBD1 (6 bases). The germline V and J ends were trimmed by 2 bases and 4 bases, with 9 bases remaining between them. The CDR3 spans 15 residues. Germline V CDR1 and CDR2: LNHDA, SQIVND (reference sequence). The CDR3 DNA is TGTGCCAGTAGTATACAGGGGCCCGGGGCCAACGTCCTGACTTTC. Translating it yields CASSIQGPGANVLTF.

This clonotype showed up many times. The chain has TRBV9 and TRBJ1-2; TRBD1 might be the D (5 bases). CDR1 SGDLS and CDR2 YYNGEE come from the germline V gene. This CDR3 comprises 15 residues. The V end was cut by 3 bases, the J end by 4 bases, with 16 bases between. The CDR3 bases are TGTGCCAGCAGCGAGCCCTTTGCAGGGATCTATGGCTACACCTTC. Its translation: CASSEPFAGIYGYTF.

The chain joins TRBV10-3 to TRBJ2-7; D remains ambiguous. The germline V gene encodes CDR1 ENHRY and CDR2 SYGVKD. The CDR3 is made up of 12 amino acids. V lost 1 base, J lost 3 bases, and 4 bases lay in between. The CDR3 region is CAISEYYYEQYF. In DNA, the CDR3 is TGTGCCATCAGTGAGTACTACTACGAGCAGTACTTC.

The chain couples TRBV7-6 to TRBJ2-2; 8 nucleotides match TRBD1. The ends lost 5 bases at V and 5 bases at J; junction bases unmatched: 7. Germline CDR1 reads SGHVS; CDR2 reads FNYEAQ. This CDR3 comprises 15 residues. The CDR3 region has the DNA TGTGCCAGCAGCGACGACAGGGGAGTGACCGGGGAGCTGTTTTTT. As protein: CASSDDRGVTGELFF.

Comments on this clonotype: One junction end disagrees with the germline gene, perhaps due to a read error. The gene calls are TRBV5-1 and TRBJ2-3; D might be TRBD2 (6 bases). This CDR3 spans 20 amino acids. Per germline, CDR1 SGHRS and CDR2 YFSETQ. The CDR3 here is CASTEEGRAPFQRITDTQYF. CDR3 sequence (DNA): TGTGCCAGCACCGAGGAGGGCAGGGCCCCCTTCCAGAGGATCACAGATACGCAGTATTTT. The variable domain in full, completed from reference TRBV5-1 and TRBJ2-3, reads KAGVTQTPRYLIKTRGQQVTLSCSPISGHRSVSWYQQTPGQGLQFLFEYFSETQRNKGNFPGRFSGRQFSNSRSEMNVSTLELGDSALYLCASTEEGRAPFQRITDTQYFGPGTRLTVL.

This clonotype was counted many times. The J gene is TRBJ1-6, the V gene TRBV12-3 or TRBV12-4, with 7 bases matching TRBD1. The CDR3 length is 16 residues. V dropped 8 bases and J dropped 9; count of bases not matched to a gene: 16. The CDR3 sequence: CASSYRGRGRSSPLHF. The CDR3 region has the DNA TGTGCCAGCTCCTATCGGGGGAGGGGGCGAAGTTCACCCCTCCACTTT.

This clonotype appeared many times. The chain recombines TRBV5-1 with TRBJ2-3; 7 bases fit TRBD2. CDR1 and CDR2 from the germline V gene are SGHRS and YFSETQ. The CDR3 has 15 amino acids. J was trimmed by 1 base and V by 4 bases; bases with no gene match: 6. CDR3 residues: CASSPQRGRTDTQYF. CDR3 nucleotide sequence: TGCGCCAGCAGCCCACAGCGGGGTCGCACAGATACGCAGTATTTT.

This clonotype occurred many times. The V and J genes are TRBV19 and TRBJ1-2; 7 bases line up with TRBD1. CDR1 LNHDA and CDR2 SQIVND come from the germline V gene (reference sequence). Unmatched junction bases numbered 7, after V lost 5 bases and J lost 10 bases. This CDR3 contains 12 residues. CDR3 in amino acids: CASSPGQAHYTF. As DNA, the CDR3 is TGTGCCAGTAGTCCTGGACAGGCCCACTACACCTTC.

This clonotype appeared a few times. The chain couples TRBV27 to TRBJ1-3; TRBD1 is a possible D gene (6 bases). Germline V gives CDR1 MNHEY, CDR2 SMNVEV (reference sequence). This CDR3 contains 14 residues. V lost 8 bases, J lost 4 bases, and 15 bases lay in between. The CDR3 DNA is TGTGCCAGCTGTACGACAGGAACCGGAAACACCATATATTTT. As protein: CASCTTGTGNTIYF.

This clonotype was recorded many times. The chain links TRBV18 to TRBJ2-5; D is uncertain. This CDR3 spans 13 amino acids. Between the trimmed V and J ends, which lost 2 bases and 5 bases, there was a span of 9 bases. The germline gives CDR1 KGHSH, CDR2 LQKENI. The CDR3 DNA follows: TGTGCCAGCTCACCAGGCCTTTCCGAGACCCAGTACTTC. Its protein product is CASSPGLSETQYF.